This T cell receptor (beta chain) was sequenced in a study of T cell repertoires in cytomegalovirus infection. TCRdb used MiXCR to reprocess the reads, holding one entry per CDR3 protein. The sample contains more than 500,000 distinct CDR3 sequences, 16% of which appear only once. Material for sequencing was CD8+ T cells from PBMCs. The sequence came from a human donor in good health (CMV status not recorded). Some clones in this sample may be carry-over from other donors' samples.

Written as DNA, the CDR3 is TGTGCCAGCAGTTACGGGGGGGACGGCGCCTACGAGCAGTACTTC. As protein: CASSYGGDGAYEQYF. This chain joins TRBV6-5 and TRBJ2-7, with TRBD2 matching over 7 bases. CDR1 is MNHEY, CDR2 SVGAGI, per germline. There are 15 residues in the CDR3. With V trimmed by 2 bases and J by 2 bases, 6 bases remained unmatched.